The table lists the clone carrying this T cell receptor (beta chain) with a few counts. V lost 4 bases to trimming and J lost 4 bases; unmatched junction nucleotides: 10. The CDR3 is made up of 16 amino acids. Germline assignment: CDR1 KGHDR and CDR2 SFDVKD. TCRdb independently ran MiXCR on the RT-PCR reads; one entry per CDR3 protein. Of hundreds of thousands of distinct CDR3 sequences detected, about 14% appear once; the ten largest clones hold roughly 3.9%. The specimen sequenced was memory CD4+ T cells from blood. This clonotype originated in a female donor in good health, serving as a healthy control. This rearrangement joins TRBV24-1 to TRBJ2-5; 8 nucleotides align to TRBD2. For the CDR3, the DNA is TGTGCCACCAGTGAGCCGACTAGCGCCAGCGGAGAGACCCAGTACTTC. It yields the protein CATSEPTSASGETQYF.